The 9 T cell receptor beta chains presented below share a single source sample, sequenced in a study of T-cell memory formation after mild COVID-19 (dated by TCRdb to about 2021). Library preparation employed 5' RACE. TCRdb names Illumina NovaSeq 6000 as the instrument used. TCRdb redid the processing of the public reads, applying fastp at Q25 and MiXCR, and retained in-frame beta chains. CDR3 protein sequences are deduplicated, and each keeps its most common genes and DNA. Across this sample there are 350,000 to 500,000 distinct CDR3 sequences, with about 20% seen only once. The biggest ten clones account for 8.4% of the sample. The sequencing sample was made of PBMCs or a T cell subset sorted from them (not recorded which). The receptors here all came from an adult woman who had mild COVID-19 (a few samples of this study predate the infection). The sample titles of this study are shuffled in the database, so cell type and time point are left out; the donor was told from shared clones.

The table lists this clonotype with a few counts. CDR3: CASSYREGAGEQFF. In nucleotides, the CDR3 is TGTGCCAGCAGTTACCGCGAGGGGGCGGGTGAGCAGTTCTTC. The chain is built from TRBV6-5 and TRBJ2-1; 7 bases are a match to TRBD1. Germline assignment: CDR1 MNHEY and CDR2 SVGAGI. This CDR3 contains 14 residues. V gave up 2 bases and J gave up 9 bases; unmatched junction bases: 7.

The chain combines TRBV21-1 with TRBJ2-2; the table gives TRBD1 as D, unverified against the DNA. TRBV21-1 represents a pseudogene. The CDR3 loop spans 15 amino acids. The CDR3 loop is CASTVRARDTGELFF. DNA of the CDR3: TGTGCCAGCACCGTCAGGGCCAGGGACACCGGGGAGCTGTTTTTT.

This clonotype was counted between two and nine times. CDR3 in amino acids: CAISTGTSVGETQYF. The CDR3 DNA reads as TGTGCCATCAGTACCGGGACTAGCGTCGGAGAGACCCAGTACTTC. The chain carries TRBV10-3 and TRBJ2-5; 10 bases are shared with TRBD2. The CDR3 is 15 residues long. CDR1 is ENHRY, CDR2 SYGVKD, per germline. Trimming at V came to 5 bases and at J to 4 bases, leaving 7 bases not matched to a gene.

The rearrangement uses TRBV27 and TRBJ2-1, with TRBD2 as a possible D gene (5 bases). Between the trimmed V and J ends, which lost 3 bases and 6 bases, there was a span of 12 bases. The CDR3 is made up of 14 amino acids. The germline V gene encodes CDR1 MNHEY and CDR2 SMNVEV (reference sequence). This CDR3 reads CASSFFGIRNEQFF. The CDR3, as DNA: TGTGCCAGCAGTTTCTTCGGGATACGCAATGAGCAGTTCTTC.

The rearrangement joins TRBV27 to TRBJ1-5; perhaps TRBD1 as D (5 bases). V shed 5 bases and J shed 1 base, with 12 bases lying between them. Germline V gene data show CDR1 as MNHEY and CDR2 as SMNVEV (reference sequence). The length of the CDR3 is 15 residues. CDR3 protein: CASSQGRLSNQPQHF. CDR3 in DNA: TGTGCCAGCAGTCAGGGTCGGTTGAGCAATCAGCCCCAGCATTTT.

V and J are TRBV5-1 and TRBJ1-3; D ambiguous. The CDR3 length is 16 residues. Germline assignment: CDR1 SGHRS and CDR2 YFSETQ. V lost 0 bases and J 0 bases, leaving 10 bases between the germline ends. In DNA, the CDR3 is TGCGCCAGCAGCTTGGTTGCAGCGGACTCTGGAAACACCATATATTTT. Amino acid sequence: CASSLVAADSGNTIYF.

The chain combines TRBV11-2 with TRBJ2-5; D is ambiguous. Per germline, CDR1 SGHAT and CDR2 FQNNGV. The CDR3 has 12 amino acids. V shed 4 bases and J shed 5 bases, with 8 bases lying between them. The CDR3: CASSSYGETQYF. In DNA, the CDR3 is TGTGCCAGCAGCTCCTACGGGGAGACCCAGTACTTC.

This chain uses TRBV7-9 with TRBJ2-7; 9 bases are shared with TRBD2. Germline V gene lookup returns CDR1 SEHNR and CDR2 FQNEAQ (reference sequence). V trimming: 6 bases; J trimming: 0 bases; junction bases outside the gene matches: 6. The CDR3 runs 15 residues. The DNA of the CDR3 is TGTGCCAGCAGTCTAGCGGGGAGAAGCTCCTACGAGCAGTACTTC. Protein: CASSLAGRSSYEQYF.

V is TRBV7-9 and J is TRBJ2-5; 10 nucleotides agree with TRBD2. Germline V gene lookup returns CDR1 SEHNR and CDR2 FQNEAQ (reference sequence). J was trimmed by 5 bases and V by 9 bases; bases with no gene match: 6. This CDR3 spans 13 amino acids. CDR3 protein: CARSGGADETQYF. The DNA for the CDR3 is TGTGCCAGGAGCGGGGGGGCCGATGAGACCCAGTACTTC.